The 10 T cell receptor beta chains listed next were all sequenced from one sample in a study of human T cells and chemical hapten exposure (dated by TCRdb to the early 2020s). The meaning of the sample's time point label: pre-sensitization, week 0. According to the study, the label for this sample's treatment or condition signals: therapeutic diphenylcyclopropenone sensitization with weekly scalp DPC. The protocol used for the library was RACE. The listed sequencing device is NextSeq 500. Using fastp trimming at Q25 and MiXCR clonotype assembly, TCRdb reanalyzed the public sequencing data and kept in-frame beta chains. Here each entry gathers all rows of one CDR3 protein and keeps the most common genes and DNA. This sample has 100,000 to 150,000 distinct CDR3 sequences in its table, and roughly 13% of those were observed once. 2.8% of the sample is held by the ten biggest clonotypes. The source material was whole blood, sampled in connection with sensitization to the hapten diphenylcyclopropenone (DPC). These receptors were obtained from a young woman with alopecia areata. Some clones in this sample may be carry-over from other donors' samples.

The chain couples TRBV7-9 to TRBJ2-1; 8 bases are a match to TRBD2. Germline CDR1 reads SEHNR; CDR2 reads FQNEAQ (reference sequence). This CDR3 comprises 15 residues. Trimming took 2 bases from V and 4 from J; bases not matched to a gene: 4. CDR3 loop: CASSLRGGLYNEQFF. CDR3 nucleotide sequence: TGTGCCAGCAGCTTACGCGGGGGGCTGTACAATGAGCAGTTCTTC. Filled out from reference TRBV7-9 and TRBJ2-1, the complete variable domain reads DTGVSQNPRHKITKRGQNVTFRCDPISEHNRLYWYRQTLGQGPEFLTYFQNEAQLEKSRLLSDRFSAERPKGSFSTLEIQRTEQGDSAMYLCASSLRGGLYNEQFFGPGTRLTVL.

This clonotype was seen more than once but under ten times. The chain carries TRBV7-6 and TRBJ2-2; 13 bases align to TRBD2. In germline, CDR1 is SGHVS, CDR2 FNYEAQ. V shed 5 bases, J shed 7 bases, and the junction held 7 bases outside the gene matches. There are 16 residues in the CDR3. The CDR3 is CASSLGTSGAGGELFF. CDR3 sequence (DNA): TGTGCCAGCAGCCTAGGGACTAGCGGGGCAGGCGGGGAGCTGTTTTTT.

This clonotype was counted at least ten times. This rearrangement joins TRBV20-1 to TRBJ1-1; unclear D gene. V lost 0 bases to trimming and J lost 1 base, with 9 bases between them. Per germline, CDR1 DFQATT and CDR2 SNEGSKA (reference sequence). The CDR3 runs 14 residues. CDR3 loop: CSARDLTTNTEAFF. Written as DNA, the CDR3 is TGCAGTGCTAGAGACCTCACGACGAACACTGAAGCTTTCTTT.

This clonotype has a count of ten or more. The chain combines TRBV19 with TRBJ2-1, with D perhaps matching TRBD2 (5 bases). The CDR3 is 14 residues long. CDR1 and CDR2 (germline): LNHDA, SQIVND (reference sequence). The CDR3 DNA follows: TGTGCGGGATCGAGGGATGGGGAGTACAATGAGCAGTTCTTC. This gives the protein CAGSRDGEYNEQFF.

The chain is built from TRBV28 and TRBJ1-5; the match to TRBD1 covers 7 bases. This CDR3 is 15 amino acids long. From germline, CDR1 is MDHEN and CDR2 SYDVKM. Trimming removed 5 bases from V and 4 bases from J; junction bases left unmatched: 8. The CDR3 DNA sequence: TGTGCCAGCAGTGGACAAAGGACAGGAAATCAGCCCCAGCATTTT. Translated, it gives CASSGQRTGNQPQHF.

This clonotype was seen a few times. The chain uses TRBV9 and TRBJ2-2, with 9 bases that match TRBD1. CDR3 size: 16 residues. CDR1 is SGDLS, CDR2 YYNGEE, per germline. V trimming: 0 bases; J trimming: 0 bases; junction bases outside the gene matches: 0. As DNA, the CDR3 is TGTGCCAGCAGCGTAGGACAGGGGGCGAACACCGGGGAGCTGTTTTTT. Translation: CASSVGQGANTGELFF.

Many counts were recorded for this clonotype. The V gene is TRBV6-5, the J gene TRBJ1-1; no clear D. Germline V gene sequence: CDR1 MNHEY, CDR2 SVGAGI. V was cut by 6 bases and J by 0 bases, with 8 bases left in between. The CDR3 runs to 13 residues. The CDR3 sequence: CASSSWVNTEAFF. DNA of the CDR3: TGTGCCAGCAGCAGTTGGGTGAACACTGAAGCTTTCTTT.

This clonotype has ten or more counts. CDR3 DNA sequence: TGTGCCAGCAGCGTAGCTACAGGGACTGAAGCTTTCTTT. It codes for CASSVATGTEAFF. This chain connects TRBV9 to TRBJ1-1; D is possibly TRBD1 (6 bases). The CDR3 is 13 residues long. V gave up 0 bases and J gave up 5 bases, with 8 bases separating them. CDR1 and CDR2 from the germline V gene are SGDLS and YYNGEE.

The DNA of the CDR3 is TGTGCCAGCAGCCAAAAGGCAATCGGGACTAGAGATAATGAGCAGTTCTTC. This translates into CASSQKAIGTRDNEQFF. This chain connects TRBV4-2 to TRBJ2-1; 8 bases map to TRBD2. This CDR3 is built from 17 residues. V was pared by 2 bases and J by 7 bases, with 13 bases of the junction left unmatched. CDR1 and CDR2 (germline): LGHNA, YNFKEQ.

This clonotype was counted between two and nine times. V gene TRBV7-9 combines with J gene TRBJ2-3; TRBD2 matches at 12 bases. The CDR3 contains 18 residues. Germline CDR1 reads SEHNR; CDR2 reads FQNEAQ (reference sequence). The V gene end was trimmed by 2 bases and the J gene end by 0 bases; junction bases not matched to a gene: 6. CDR3 DNA: TGTGCCAGCAGCTTAACCCCCGGACTAGCGGGGAGCACAGATACGCAGTATTTT. Translation gives CASSLTPGLAGSTDTQYF.